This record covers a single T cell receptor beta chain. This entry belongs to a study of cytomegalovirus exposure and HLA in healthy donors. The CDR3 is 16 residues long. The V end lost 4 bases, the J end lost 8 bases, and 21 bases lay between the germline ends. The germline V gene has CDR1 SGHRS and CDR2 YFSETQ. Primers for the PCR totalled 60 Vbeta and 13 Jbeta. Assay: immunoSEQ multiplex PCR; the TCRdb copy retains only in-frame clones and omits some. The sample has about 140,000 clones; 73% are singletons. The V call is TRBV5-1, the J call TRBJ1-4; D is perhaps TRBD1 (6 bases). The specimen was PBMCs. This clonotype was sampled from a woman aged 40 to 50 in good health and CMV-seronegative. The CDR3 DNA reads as TGCGCCAGCAGCGCCAGAGAGGGAGGGGGAGACGAAAAACTGTTTTTT. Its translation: CASSAREGGGDEKLFF.